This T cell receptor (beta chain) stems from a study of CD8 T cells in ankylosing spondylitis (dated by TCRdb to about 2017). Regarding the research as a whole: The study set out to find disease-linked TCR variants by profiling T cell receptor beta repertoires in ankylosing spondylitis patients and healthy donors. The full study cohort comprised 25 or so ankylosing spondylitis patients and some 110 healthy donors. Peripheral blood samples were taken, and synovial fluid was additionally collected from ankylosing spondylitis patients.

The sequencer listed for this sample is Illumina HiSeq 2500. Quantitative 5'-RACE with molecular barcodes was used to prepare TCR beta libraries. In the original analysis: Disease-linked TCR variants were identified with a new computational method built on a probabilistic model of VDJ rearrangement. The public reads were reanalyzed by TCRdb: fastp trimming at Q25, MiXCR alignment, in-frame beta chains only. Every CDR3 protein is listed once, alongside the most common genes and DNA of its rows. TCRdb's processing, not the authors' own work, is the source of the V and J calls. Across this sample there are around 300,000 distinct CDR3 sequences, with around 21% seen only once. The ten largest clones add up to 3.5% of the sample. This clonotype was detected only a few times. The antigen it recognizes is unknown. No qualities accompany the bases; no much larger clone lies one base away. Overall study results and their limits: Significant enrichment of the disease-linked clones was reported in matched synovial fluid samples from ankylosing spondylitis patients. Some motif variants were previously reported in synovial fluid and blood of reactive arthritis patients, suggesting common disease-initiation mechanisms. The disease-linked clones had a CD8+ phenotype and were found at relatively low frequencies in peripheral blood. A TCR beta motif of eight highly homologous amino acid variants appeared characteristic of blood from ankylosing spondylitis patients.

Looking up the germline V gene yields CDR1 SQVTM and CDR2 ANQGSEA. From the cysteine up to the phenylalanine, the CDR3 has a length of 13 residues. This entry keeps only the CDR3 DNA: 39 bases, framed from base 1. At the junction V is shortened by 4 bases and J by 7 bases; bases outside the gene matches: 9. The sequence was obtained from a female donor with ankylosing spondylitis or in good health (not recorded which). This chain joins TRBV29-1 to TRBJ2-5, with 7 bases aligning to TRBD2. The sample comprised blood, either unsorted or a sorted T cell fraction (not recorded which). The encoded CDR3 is CSVGVAGEGTQYF. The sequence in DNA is TGCAGCGTTGGGGTGGCGGGGGAAGGGACCCAGTACTTC.